This is a list of T cell receptor beta chains from one sample in a study of T cells after yellow fever vaccination. TCRdb re-analysed the 5' RACE reads in MiXCR, keeping a single row per CDR3 protein. The sample includes almost 70,000 distinct CDR3 sequences, around 5% of them seen just once. The sequences come from CD4+ T cells sorted from PBMCs, collected less than 18 days after the first yellow fever vaccination. Receptors originate from a man aged 18 to 30 who received the YFV17D yellow fever vaccine. The CDR3 runs from the conserved cysteine through the conserved F or W. D genes are given only for firm matches. Part of the rows lack a size; the others show once, few, many or a class for expanded clones.

CASSPTGTSGGPDTQYF,TGTGCCAGCAGCCCGACCGGGACTAGCGGGGGCCCGGATACGCAGTATTTT,many,TRBV7-2,TRBJ2-3,TRBD2
CASSVAPGTAGNGEQFF,TGTGCCAGCAGCGTAGCCCCCGGGACGGCGGGTAATGGTGAGCAGTTCTTC,many,TRBV9,TRBJ2-1,.
CAISAANSPLHF,TGTGCCATCAGCGCCGCTAATTCACCCCTCCACTTT,many,TRBV10-3,TRBJ1-6,.
CASSVAGSRPEETQYF,TGTGCCAGCAGCGTAGCTGGCTCGAGGCCGGAAGAGACCCAGTACTTC,few,TRBV9,TRBJ2-5,.
CASSAGTATNEKLFF,TGTGCCAGCAGTGCCGGGACAGCAACTAATGAAAAACTGTTTTTT,many,TRBV6-1,TRBJ1-4,TRBD1
CASSGGLLTDTQYF,TGTGCCAGCAGCGGTGGGCTCCTCACAGATACGCAGTATTTT,many,TRBV9,TRBJ2-3,.
CASSFLGGASHNEQFF,TGTGCCAGCAGTTTTCTGGGCGGAGCTTCTCACAATGAGCAGTTCTTC,medium-sized,TRBV12-3/TRBV12-4,TRBJ2-1,.
CASSLRGAKNIQYF,TGTGCCAGCAGCTTAAGAGGGGCCAAAAACATTCAGTACTTC,medium-sized,TRBV7-9,TRBJ2-4,.
CASSQEGTSGGSTDTQYF,TGCGCCAGCAGCCAAGAGGGCACTAGCGGGGGAAGCACAGATACGCAGTATTTT,many,TRBV4-1,TRBJ2-3,TRBD2
CASSYWGVGQPQHF,TGTGCCAGCAGTTACTGGGGTGTAGGTCAGCCCCAGCATTTT,many,TRBV6-5,TRBJ1-5,.
CASSYRDRESSTQYF,TGTGCCAGCAGTTACAGGGACAGGGAGAGTAGTACGCAGTATTTT,many,TRBV6-2/TRBV6-3,TRBJ2-3,TRBD1
CASHWGGSSGNTIYF,TGTGCCTCCCATTGGGGGGGTTCTTCTGGAAACACCATATATTTT,many,TRBV28,TRBJ1-3,.
CASSEGVGAGELFF,TGTGCCAGCAGCGAGGGCGTCGGAGCCGGGGAGCTGTTTTTT,many,TRBV7-2,TRBJ2-2,.
CATSRTRTSGGSSYNEQFF,TGTGCCACCAGCAGAACAAGGACTAGCGGGGGGTCCTCCTACAATGAGCAGTTCTTC,many,TRBV15,TRBJ2-1,TRBD2
CASSPDRETGKLFF,TGTGCCAGCAGTCCCGACAGGGAAACCGGAAAACTGTTTTTT,many,TRBV6-1,TRBJ1-4,TRBD1
CASSLWEGNEKTQYF,TGTGCCAGCAGCTTATGGGAAGGAAATGAGAAGACCCAGTACTTC,many,TRBV5-4,TRBJ2-5,.
CASSYMGAMNTGELFF,TGCGCCAGCAGCTATATGGGGGCCATGAACACCGGGGAGCTGTTTTTT,many,TRBV5-1,TRBJ2-2,.
CASSRAGTAYNEQFF,TGCGCCAGCAGCCGCGCCGGGACGGCCTACAATGAGCAGTTCTTC,many,TRBV4-3,TRBJ2-1,.
CASSWMNTEAFF,TGTGCCAGCAGTTGGATGAACACTGAAGCTTTCTTT,many,TRBV6-2/TRBV6-3,TRBJ1-1,.
CASSNRFTQYF,TGTGCCAGCAGCAACCGTTTTACGCAGTATTTT,many,TRBV3-1,TRBJ2-3,.
CASSPDRGDYGYTF,TGTGCCAGCTCACCAGACAGGGGCGACTATGGCTACACCTTC,many,TRBV18,TRBJ1-2,TRBD1
CASSQSGPIGDTQYF,TGTGCCAGCAGCCAATCCGGGCCAATCGGGGATACGCAGTATTTT,many,TRBV2,TRBJ2-3,.
CAWGYRANEQFF,TGTGCCTGGGGGTACAGGGCAAATGAGCAGTTCTTC,few,TRBV30,TRBJ2-1,.
CASSQGWSRQGTDTQYF,TGTGCCAGCAGCCAGGGATGGAGCCGACAAGGGACAGATACGCAGTATTTT,many,TRBV7-2,TRBJ2-3,.
CASSPRDSTVTTYNEQFF,TGTGCCAGCAGCCCGAGGGACAGCACCGTGACAACCTACAATGAGCAGTTCTTC,many,TRBV7-2,TRBJ2-1,TRBD1
CASSLVLAGELFF,TGCGCCAGCAGCTTGGTATTGGCCGGGGAGCTGTTTTTT,many,TRBV5-1,TRBJ2-2,.
CASSRQGGYGYTF,TGTGCCAGCAGCCGACAGGGGGGATATGGCTACACCTTC,many,TRBV19,TRBJ1-2,TRBD1
CASNLRGPAYEQYF,TGTGCCAGCAACCTTCGGGGGCCAGCCTACGAGCAGTACTTC,many,TRBV6-5,TRBJ2-7,.
CASSSSGGPRGEQFF,TGTGCCAGCAGCTCCTCGGGGGGGCCCCGGGGGGAGCAGTTCTTC,many,TRBV7-6,TRBJ2-1,TRBD2
CASSLLAGGVNIQYF,TGTGCCAGCAGTCTACTAGCGGGGGGGGTAAACATTCAGTACTTC,many,TRBV12-3/TRBV12-4,TRBJ2-4,TRBD2
CAISGQGTEAFF,TGTGCCATCAGTGGGCAGGGCACTGAAGCTTTCTTT,medium-sized,TRBV10-3,TRBJ1-1,.
CAWSLAGGEQYF,TGTGCCTGGAGCTTAGCGGGGGGCGAGCAGTACTTC,many,TRBV30,TRBJ2-7,TRBD2
CASSGGRGLTNYGYTF,TGTGCCAGCAGCGGCGGGAGAGGGCTTACTAACTATGGCTACACCTTC,many,TRBV9,TRBJ1-2,.
CASRPGQGLETQYF,TGCGCCAGCAGACCGGGACAGGGGTTAGAGACCCAGTACTTC,many,TRBV5-1,TRBJ2-5,TRBD1
CASSPGPGFNEQFF,TGCGCCAGCAGCCCGGGACCCGGGTTCAATGAGCAGTTCTTC,many,TRBV5-1,TRBJ2-1,.
CSAGLAGGSGELFF,TGCAGTGCTGGCCTAGCGGGGGGGAGCGGGGAGCTGTTTTTT,many,TRBV20-1,TRBJ2-2,TRBD2
CASSREFRQGGSGYTF,TGTGCCAGCAGCCGAGAATTTAGACAGGGAGGAAGCGGCTACACCTTC,few,TRBV7-2,TRBJ1-2,TRBD1
CASSPGAGGGKDTQYF,TGTGCCAGCAGCCCGGGGGCCGGGGGGGGTAAAGATACGCAGTATTTT,many,TRBV3-1,TRBJ2-3,TRBD2
CSARDGGMQVYTF,TGCAGTGCTAGAGATGGGGGGATGCAGGTCTACACCTTC,many,TRBV20-1,TRBJ1-2,.
CASGFSGLAGGDEQFF,TGCGCCAGCGGGTTTTCTGGACTAGCGGGGGGCGATGAGCAGTTCTTC,many,TRBV5-1,TRBJ2-1,TRBD2
CASSPGLFCCNEQFF,TGTGCCAGCAGCCCCGGACTATTCTGCTGCAATGAGCAGTTCTTC,.,TRBV25-1,TRBJ2-1,.
CASSQGSSYNSPLHF,TGCGCCAGCAGCCAAGGGAGCTCCTATAATTCACCCCTCCACTTT,many,TRBV4-1,TRBJ1-6,.
CASKVGVNTGELFF,TGTGCCAGCAAGGTGGGGGTGAACACCGGGGAGCTGTTTTTT,many,TRBV4-2,TRBJ2-2,.
CSARDSRGAYEKLFF,TGCAGTGCTAGAGATTCCAGGGGCGCGTATGAAAAACTGTTTTTT,many,TRBV20-1,TRBJ1-4,.
CSVGTDEQYF,TGCAGCGTGGGGACGGACGAGCAGTACTTC,many,TRBV29-1,TRBJ2-7,.
CASSLNSGNTIYF,TGTGCCAGCAGTTTAAACTCTGGAAACACCATATATTTT,many,TRBV12-3/TRBV12-4,TRBJ1-3,.
CASSYSKGNEQFF,TGTGCCAGCAGTTACTCGAAGGGGAATGAGCAGTTCTTC,many,TRBV6-2/TRBV6-3,TRBJ2-1,.
CASSVGQGQGTGELFF,TGTGCCAGCAGCGTAGGACAGGGCCAGGGCACCGGGGAGCTGTTTTTT,many,TRBV7-8,TRBJ2-2,TRBD1